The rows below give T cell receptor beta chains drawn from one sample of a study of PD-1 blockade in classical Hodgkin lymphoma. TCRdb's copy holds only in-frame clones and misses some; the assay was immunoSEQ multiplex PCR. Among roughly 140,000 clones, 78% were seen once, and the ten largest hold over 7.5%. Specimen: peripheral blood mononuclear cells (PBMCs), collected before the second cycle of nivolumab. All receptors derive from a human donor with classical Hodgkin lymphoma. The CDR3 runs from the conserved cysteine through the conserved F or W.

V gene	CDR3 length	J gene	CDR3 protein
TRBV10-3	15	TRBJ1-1	CAISDRGSGDLKAFF
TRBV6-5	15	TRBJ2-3	CASSRRDGGTDTQYF
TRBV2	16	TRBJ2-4	CASSGQGMRAKNIQYF
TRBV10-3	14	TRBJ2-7	CAIRGQGISYEQYF
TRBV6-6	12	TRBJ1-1	CASSINGLEAFF
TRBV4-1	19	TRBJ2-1	CASSEGLAGGPYSYNEQFF
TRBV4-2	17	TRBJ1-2	CASEPGQGARGDYGYTF
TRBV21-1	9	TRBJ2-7	CASTSGPYF
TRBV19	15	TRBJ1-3	CASCHLQDPGNTIYF
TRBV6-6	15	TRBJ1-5	CASGGGGAGNQPQHF
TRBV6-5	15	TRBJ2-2	CASSRTGGNTGELFF
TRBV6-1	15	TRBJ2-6	CASMSAGLGTNVLTF
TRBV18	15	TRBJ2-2	CASSPGTGNTGELFF
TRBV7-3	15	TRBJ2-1	CASSGLAGEGNEQFF
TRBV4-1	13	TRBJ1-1	CASSRRENTEAFF
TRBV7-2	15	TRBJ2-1	CASSFVGGLYNEQFF
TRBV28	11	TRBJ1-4	CASKGGEKLFF
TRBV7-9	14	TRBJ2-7	CASSIWSGDYEQYF
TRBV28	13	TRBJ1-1	CASSFIGNTEAFF
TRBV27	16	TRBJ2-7	CASSLSMGRNSYEQYF
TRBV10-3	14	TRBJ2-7	CAIRARDRTYEQYF
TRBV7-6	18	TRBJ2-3	CASSSGLAGGPNTDTQYF